This record looks at one T cell receptor (beta chain) sequence and its context. The antigen is undetermined. The sample comes from a study of T cell clones after liver transplantation. Whole-study context: In this trial, immunosuppression withdrawal was attempted within 2 years of liver transplant. Post-transplant blood was tracked for graft-donor-reactive T cell clones identified in a pre-transplant mixed lymphocyte reaction. Tolerance: complete withdrawal held at least one year, liver enzymes staying within twice normal. Whole-study findings and limits: A larger donor-reactive than third-party decline suggested partial antigen-specific deletion.

Libraries were prepared by immunoSEQ multiplex PCR; TCRdb keeps only in-frame clonotypes and omits some of them. The table lists approximately 19,000 clones, over 75% of them singletons. This TCR was sampled from a human patient who received a liver transplant. The graft donor may have given rise to some T cells. The sample consisted of CD8+ T cells from blood, taken less than 50 months after liver transplant.

CDR3 bases: TGCGCCAGCAGCCAATTCTCGGCCAGGGAGCTTCAGCCCCAGCATTTT. It translates to CASSQFSARELQPQHF. V is TRBV4-1 and J is TRBJ1-5; possibly TRBD1 for D (5 bases). V lost 2 bases, J lost 6 bases, and 17 bases lay in between. This CDR3 is built from 16 residues. CDR1 and CDR2 (germline): MGHRA, YSYEKL.